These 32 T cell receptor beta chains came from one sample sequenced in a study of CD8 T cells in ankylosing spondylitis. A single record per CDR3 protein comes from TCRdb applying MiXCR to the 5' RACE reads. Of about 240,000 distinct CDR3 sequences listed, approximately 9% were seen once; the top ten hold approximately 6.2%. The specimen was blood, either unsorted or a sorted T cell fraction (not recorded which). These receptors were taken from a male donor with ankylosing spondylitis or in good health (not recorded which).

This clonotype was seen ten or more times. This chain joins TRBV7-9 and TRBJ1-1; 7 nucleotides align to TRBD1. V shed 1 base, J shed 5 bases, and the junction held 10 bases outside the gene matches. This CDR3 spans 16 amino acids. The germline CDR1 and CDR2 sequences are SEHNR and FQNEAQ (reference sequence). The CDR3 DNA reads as TGTGCCAGCAGCTTAGAAGCGGGGAGGGGGCTGACTGAAGCTTTCTTT. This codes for CASSLEAGRGLTEAFF. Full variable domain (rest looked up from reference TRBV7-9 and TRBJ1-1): DTGVSQNPRHKITKRGQNVTFRCDPISEHNRLYWYRQTLGQGPEFLTYFQNEAQLEKSRLLSDRFSAERPKGSFSTLEIQRTEQGDSAMYLCASSLEAGRGLTEAFFGQGTRLTVV.

CDR3 in amino acids: CASSLMGGLSGANVLTF. CDR3 bases: TGTGCCAGCAGCTTAATGGGTGGTCTCTCTGGGGCCAACGTCCTGACTTTC. This chain links TRBV7-3 with TRBJ2-6; no definite D call. The germline V gene encodes CDR1 SGHTA and CDR2 FQGTGA. V was pared by 1 base and J by 0 bases, with 10 bases between. This CDR3 contains 17 residues.

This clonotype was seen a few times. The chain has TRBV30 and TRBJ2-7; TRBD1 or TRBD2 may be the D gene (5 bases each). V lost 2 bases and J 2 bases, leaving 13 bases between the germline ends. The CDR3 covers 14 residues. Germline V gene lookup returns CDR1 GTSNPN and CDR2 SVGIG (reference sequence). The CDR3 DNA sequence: TGTGCCTGGAGTCCGGGGCTCAACCCCTACGAGCAGTACTTC. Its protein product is CAWSPGLNPYEQYF.

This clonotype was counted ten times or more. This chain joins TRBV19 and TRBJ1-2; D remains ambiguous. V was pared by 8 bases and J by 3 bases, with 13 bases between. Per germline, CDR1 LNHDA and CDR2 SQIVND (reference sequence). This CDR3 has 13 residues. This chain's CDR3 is CASHLGRDYGYTF. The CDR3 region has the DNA TGTGCCAGTCATTTAGGGAGGGACTATGGCTACACCTTC.

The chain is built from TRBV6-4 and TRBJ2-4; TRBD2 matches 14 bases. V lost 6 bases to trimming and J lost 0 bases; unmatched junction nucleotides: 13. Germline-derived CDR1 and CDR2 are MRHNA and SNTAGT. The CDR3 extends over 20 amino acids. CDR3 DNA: TGTGCCAGCAGCCCCGGGACTAGCGGGGGCCGAGGCGGAGCCAAAAACATTCAGTACTTC. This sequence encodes CASSPGTSGGRGGAKNIQYF.

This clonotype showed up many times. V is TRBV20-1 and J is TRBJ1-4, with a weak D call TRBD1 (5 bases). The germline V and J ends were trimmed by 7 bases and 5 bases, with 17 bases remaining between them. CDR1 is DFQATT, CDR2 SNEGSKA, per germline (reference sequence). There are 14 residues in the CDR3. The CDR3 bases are TGCAGTGTTACGGGGCCAAGGGACAATGAAAAACTGTTTTTT. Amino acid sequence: CSVTGPRDNEKLFF.

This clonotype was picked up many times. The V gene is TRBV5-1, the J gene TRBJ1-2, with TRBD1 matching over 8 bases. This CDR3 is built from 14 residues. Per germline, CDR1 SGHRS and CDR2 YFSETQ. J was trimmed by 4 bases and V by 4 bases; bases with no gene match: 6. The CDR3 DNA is TGCGCCAGCAGCGAAACCACAGGGGGCTATGGCTACACCTTC. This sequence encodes CASSETTGGYGYTF.

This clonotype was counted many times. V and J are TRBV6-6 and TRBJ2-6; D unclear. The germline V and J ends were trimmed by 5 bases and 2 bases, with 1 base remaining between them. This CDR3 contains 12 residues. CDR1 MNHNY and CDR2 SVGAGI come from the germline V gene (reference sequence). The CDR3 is CASSPGANVLTF. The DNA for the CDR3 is TGTGCCAGCAGTCCTGGGGCCAACGTCCTGACTTTC.

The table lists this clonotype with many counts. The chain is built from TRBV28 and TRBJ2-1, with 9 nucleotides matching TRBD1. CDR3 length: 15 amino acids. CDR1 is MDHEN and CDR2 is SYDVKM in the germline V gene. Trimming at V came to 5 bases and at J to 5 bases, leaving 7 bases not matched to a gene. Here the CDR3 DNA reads TGTGCCAGCAGTCCGCGGGACAGGGCTCACAATGAGCAGTTCTTC. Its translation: CASSPRDRAHNEQFF.

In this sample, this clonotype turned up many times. The CDR3 DNA reads TGTGCCAGCAGCTCGGCGCGGGGCGGCACTGAAGCTTTCTTT. Protein product: CASSSARGGTEAFF. J is TRBJ1-1 and V is TRBV7-8, with a possible D match to TRBD1 (5 bases). Germline lookup yields CDR1 SGHVS and CDR2 FQNEAQ. The CDR3 totals 14 residues. The V end was cut by 4 bases, the J end by 4 bases, with 13 bases between.

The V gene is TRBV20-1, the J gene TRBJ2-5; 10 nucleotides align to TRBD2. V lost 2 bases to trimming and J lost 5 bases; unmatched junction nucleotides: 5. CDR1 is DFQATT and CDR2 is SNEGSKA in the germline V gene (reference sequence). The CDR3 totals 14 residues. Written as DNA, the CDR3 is TGCAGTGCTAGACTACTAGCGGGAACCGAGACCCAGTACTTC. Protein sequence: CSARLLAGTETQYF.

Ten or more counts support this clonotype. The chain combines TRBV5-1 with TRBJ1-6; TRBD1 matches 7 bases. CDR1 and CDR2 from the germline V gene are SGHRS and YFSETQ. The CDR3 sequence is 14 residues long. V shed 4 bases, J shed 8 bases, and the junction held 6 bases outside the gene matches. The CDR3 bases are TGCGCCAGCAGCCAGGGGGGCAATCATTCACCCCTCCACTTT. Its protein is CASSQGGNHSPLHF.

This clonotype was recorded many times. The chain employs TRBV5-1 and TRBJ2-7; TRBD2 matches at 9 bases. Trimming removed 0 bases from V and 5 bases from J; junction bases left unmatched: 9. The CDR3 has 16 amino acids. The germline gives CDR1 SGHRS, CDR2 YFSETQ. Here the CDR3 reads CASSLDSASGTHEQYF. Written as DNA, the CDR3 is TGCGCCAGCAGCTTGGATAGCGCTAGCGGGACCCACGAGCAGTACTTC.

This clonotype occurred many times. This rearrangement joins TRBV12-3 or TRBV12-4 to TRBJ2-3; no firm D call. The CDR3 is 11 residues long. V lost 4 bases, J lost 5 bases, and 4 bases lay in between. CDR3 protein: CASSWGDTQYF. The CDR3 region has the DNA TGTGCCAGCAGTTGGGGAGATACGCAGTATTTT.

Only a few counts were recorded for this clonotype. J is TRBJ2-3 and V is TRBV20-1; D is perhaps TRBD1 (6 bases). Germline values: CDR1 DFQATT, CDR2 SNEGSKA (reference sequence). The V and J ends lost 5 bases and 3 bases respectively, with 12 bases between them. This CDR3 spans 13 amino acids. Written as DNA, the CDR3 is TGCAGTGCTGGTGGGGGCGGGACAGATACGCAGTATTTT. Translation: CSAGGGGTDTQYF.

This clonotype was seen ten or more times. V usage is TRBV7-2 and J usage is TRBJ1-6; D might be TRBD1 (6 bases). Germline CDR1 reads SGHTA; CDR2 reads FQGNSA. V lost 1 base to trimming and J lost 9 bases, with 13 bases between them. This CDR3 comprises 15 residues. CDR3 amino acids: CASSLDPPGASPLHF. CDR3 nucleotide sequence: TGTGCCAGCAGCTTAGATCCCCCAGGGGCTTCACCCCTCCACTTT.

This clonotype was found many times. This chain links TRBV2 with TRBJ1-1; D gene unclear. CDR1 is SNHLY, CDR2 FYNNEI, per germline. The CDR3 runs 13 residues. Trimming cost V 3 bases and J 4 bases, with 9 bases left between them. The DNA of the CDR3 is TGTGCCAGCAGTGATGGTATGGGCACTGAAGCTTTCTTT. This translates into CASSDGMGTEAFF.

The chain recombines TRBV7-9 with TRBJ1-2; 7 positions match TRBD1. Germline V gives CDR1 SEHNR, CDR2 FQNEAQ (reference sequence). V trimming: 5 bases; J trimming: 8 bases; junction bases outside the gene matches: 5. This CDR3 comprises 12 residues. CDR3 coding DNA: TGTGCCAGCAGCCCGGGACAGCACGGCTACACCTTC. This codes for CASSPGQHGYTF.

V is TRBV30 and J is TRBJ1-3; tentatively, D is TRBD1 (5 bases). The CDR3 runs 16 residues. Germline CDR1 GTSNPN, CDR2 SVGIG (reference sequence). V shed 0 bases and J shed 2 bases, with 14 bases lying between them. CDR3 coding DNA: TGTGCCTGGAGTGTACTTGGAGGGGAAGCTGGAAACACCATATATTTT. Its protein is CAWSVLGGEAGNTIYF.

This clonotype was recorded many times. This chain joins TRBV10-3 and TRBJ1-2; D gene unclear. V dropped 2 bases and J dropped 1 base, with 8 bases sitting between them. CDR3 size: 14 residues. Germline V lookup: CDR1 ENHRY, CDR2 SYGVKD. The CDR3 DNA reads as TGTGCCATCAGTGAGCGGGGAGTTAACTATGGCTACACCTTC. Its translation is CAISERGVNYGYTF.

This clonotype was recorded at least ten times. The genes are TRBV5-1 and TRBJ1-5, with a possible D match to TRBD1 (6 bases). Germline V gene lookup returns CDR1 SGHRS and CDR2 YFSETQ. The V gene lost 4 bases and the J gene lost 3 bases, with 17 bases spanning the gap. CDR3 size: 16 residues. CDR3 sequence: CASSAGPGQDNQPQHF. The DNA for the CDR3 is TGCGCCAGCAGCGCGGGACCGGGACAAGACAATCAGCCCCAGCATTTT.

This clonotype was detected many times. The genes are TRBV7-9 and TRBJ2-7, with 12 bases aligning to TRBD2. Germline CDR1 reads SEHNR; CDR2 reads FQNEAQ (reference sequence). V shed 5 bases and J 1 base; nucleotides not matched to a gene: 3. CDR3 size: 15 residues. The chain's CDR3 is CASSIGTSGSYEQYF. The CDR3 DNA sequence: TGTGCCAGCAGCATCGGGACTAGCGGGTCCTACGAGCAGTACTTC.

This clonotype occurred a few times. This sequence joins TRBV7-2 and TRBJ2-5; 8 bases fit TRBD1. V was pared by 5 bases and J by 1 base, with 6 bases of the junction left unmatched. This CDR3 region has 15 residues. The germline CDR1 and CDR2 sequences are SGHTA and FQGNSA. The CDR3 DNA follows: TGTGCCAGCAGCCCCCAGGGGGCAAGCCAAGAGACCCAGTACTTC. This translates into CASSPQGASQETQYF.

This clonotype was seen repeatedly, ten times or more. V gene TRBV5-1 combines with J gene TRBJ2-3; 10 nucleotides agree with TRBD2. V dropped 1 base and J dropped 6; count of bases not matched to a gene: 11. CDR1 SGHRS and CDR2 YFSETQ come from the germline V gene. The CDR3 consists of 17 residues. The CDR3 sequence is CASSLKALAGGWDTQYF. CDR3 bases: TGCGCCAGCAGCTTGAAGGCGTTAGCGGGAGGATGGGATACGCAGTATTTT.

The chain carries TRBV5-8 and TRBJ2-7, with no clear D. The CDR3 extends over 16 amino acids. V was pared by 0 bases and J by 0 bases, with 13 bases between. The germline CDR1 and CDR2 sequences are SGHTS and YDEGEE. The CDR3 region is CASSLAPGRSSYEQYF. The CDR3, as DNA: TGTGCCAGCAGCTTGGCCCCCGGACGCAGCTCCTACGAGCAGTACTTC.

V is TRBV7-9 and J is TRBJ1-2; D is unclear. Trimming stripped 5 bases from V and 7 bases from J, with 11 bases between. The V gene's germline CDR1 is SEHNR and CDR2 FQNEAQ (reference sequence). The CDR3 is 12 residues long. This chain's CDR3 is CASSPSGSGYTF. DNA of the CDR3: TGTGCCAGCAGCCCCAGCGGCTCTGGCTACACCTTC.

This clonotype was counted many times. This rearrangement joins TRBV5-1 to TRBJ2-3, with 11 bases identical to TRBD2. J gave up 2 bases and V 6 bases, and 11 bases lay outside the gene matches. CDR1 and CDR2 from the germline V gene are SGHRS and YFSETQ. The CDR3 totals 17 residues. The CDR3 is CASIAGTSGYYTDTQYF. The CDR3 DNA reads TGCGCCAGCATCGCCGGGACTAGCGGTTATTACACAGATACGCAGTATTTT.

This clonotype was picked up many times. As DNA, the CDR3 is TGTGCCAGCAGCTCACCAGAAACCAGGGCGCCCCACTACGAGCAGTACTTC. Translated: CASSSPETRAPHYEQYF. The rearrangement links TRBV7-9 to TRBJ2-7, with D maybe TRBD1 (5 bases). The CDR3 consists of 17 residues. V was cut by 4 bases and J by 3 bases, with 22 bases left in between. CDR1 and CDR2 (germline): SEHNR, FQNEAQ (reference sequence).

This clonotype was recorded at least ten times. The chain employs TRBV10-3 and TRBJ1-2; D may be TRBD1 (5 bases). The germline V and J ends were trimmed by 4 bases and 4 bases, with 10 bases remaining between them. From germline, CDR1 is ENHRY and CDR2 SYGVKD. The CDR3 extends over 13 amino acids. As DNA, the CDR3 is TGTGCCATCAGTGCGGGGGAACGCTATGGCTACACCTTC. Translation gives CAISAGERYGYTF.

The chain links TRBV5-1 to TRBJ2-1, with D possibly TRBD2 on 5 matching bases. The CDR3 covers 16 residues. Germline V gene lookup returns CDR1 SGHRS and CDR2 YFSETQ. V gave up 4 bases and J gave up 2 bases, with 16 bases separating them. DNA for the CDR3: TGCGCCAGCAGCCGTGGAGGCGGAACAGCCTACAATGAGCAGTTCTTC. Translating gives CASSRGGGTAYNEQFF.

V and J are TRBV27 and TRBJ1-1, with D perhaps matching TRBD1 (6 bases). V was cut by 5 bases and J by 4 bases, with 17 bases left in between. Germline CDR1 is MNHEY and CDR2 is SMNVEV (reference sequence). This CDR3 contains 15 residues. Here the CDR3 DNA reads TGTGCCAGCAGTCCCACGGGGGCCAGGGGCACTGAAGCTTTCTTT. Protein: CASSPTGARGTEAFF.

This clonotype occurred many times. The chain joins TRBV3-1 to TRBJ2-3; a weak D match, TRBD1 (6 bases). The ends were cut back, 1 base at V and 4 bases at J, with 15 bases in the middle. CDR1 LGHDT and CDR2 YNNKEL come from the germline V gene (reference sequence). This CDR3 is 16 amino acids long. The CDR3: CASSQVTIRGSDTQYF. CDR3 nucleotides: TGTGCCAGCAGCCAAGTCACAATTAGGGGGTCAGATACGCAGTATTTT.